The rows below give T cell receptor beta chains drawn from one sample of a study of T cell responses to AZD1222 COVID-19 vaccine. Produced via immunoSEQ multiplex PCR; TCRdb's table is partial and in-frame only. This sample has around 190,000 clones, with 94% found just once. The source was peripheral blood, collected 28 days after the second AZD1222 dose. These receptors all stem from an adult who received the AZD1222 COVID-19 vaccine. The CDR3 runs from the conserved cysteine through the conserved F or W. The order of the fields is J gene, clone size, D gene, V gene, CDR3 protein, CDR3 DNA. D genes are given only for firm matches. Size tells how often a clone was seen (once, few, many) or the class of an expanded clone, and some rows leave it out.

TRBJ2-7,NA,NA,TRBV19,CASSIGVSEQYF,TGTGCCAGTAGTATAGGGGTATCCGAGCAGTACTTC
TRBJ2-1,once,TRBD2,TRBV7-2,CASRPGGGAYNEQFF,TGTGCCAGCCGCCCCGGGGGGGGAGCTTACAATGAGCAGTTCTTC
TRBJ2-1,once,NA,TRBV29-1,CSTPTLYNEQFF,TGCAGCACTCCGACACTCTACAATGAGCAGTTCTTC
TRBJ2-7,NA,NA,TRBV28,CASSFVRTTYEQYF,TGTGCCAGCAGTTTTGTCAGAACAACCTACGAGCAGTACTTC
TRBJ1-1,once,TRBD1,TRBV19,CASSIGTGTTEAFF,TGTGCCAGTAGTATAGGGACAGGGACCACTGAAGCTTTCTTT
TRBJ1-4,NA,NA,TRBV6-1,CASSEARYNSEKLFF,TGTGCCAGCAGTGAAGCCCGTTACAATAGTGAAAAACTGTTTTTT
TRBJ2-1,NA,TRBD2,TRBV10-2,CATGTSGSHEFF,TGCGCCACCGGGACTAGCGGGAGTCATGAGTTCTTC
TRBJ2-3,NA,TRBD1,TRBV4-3,CASSQVAGQGADTQYF,TGCGCCAGCAGCCAAGTCGCAGGACAGGGGGCAGATACGCAGTATTTT
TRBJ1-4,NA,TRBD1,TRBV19,CASSDTHRGVGEKLFF,TGTGCCAGTAGTGATACCCACAGGGGCGTGGGTGAAAAACTGTTTTTT
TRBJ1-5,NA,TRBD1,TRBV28,CATLAQGISNQPQHF,TGTGCCACCCTCGCACAGGGGATCAGCAATCAGCCCCAGCATTTT
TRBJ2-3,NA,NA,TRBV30,CAWSVGSGSTDTQYF,TGTGCCTGGAGTGTTGGCAGCGGGAGCACAGATACGCAGTATTTT
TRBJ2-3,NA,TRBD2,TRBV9,CASSARTSGGAADTQYF,TGTGCCAGCAGCGCAAGGACTAGCGGGGGGGCCGCAGATACGCAGTATTTT
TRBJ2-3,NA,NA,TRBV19,CASSIAGRSDTQYF,TGTGCCAGTAGTATAGCAGGCAGGTCGGATACGCAGTATTTT
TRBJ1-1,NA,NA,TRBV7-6,CASSLTGRTEAFF,TGTGCCAGCAGCTTGACAGGCAGGACTGAAGCTTTCTTT
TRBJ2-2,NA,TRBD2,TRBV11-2,CASSHVLAGGTGELFF,TGTGCCAGCAGCCATGTACTAGCGGGGGGCACCGGGGAGCTGTTTTTT
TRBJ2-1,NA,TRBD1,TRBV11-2,CASSLLPGTGSYNEQFF,TGTGCCAGCAGCTTGCTACCCGGGACAGGGTCCTACAATGAGCAGTTCTTC
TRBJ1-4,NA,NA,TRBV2,CATRSLIGGEKLFF,TGTGCCACCAGGTCGTTGATCGGAGGTGAAAAACTGTTTTTT
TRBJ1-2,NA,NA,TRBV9,CASSRFGGYTF,TGTGCCAGCAGCCGCTTCGGGGGCTACACCTTC
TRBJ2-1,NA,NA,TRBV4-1,CASSQPRDLGNEQFF,TGCGCCAGCAGCCAACCCCGGGACCTCGGGAATGAGCAGTTCTTC
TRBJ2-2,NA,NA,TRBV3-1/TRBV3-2,CASSYPGRVYELFF,TGTGCCAGCAGCTACCCGGGACGCGTTTATGAGCTGTTTTTT
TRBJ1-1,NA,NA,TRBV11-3,CASSLDYGGQDTEAFF,TGTGCCAGCAGCTTAGATTACGGGGGGCAGGACACTGAAGCTTTCTTT
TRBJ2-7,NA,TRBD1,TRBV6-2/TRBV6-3,CASSIRDRGFYEQYF,TGTGCCAGCAGTATCCGGGACAGGGGCTTCTACGAGCAGTACTTC
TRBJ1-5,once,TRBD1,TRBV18,CASSPTGDNQPQHF,TGTGCCAGCTCACCTACAGGGGACAATCAGCCCCAGCATTTT
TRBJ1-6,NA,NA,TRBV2,CASIGGGGSYNSPLHF,TGTGCCAGCATTGGGGGCGGCGGCTCCTATAATTCACCCCTCCACTTT
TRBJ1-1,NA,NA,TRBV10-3,CAIKGTQANTEAFF,TGTGCCATCAAGGGGACCCAAGCTAACACTGAAGCTTTCTTT
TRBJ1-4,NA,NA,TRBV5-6,CASSSRGRGGEKLFF,TGTGCCAGCAGCTCTAGGGGAAGGGGTGGTGAAAAACTGTTTTTT
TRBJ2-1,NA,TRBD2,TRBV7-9,CAGSFDPRLAGGPIEQFF,TGTGCCGGCAGCTTCGACCCCCGACTAGCGGGGGGGCCAATTGAGCAGTTCTTC
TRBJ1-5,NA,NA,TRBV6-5,CASSRDSNQPQHF,TGTGCCAGCAGCCGGGACAGCAATCAGCCCCAGCATTTT
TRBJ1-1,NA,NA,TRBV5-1,CASSLGSNTEAFF,TGCGCCAGCAGCTTGGGGTCGAACACTGAAGCTTTCTTT
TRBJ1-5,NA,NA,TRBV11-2,CASSPPRLPQHF,TGTGCCAGCAGCCCGCCTCGTCTGCCCCAGCATTTT
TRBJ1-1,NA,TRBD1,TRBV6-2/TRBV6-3,CASSYATKTGMGNTEAFF,TGTGCCAGCAGTTACGCAACAAAGACAGGGATGGGGAACACTGAAGCTTTCTTT
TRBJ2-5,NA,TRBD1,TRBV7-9,CASSQGAQETQYF,TGTGCCAGCAGCCAGGGGGCACAAGAGACCCAGTACTTC
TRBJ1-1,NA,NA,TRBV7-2,CASSPEQGRFTEAFF,TGTGCCAGCAGCCCGGAGCAGGGGAGGTTCACTGAAGCTTTCTTT
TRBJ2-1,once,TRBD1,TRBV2,CASSVKGAEQFF,TGTGCCAGCAGTGTTAAGGGGGCGGAGCAGTTCTTC
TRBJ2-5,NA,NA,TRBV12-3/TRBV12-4,CASSTALQETQYF,TGTGCCAGCAGTACAGCGCTCCAAGAGACCCAGTACTTC
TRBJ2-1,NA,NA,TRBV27,CASSLILALHNEQFF,TGTGCCAGCAGTCTGATTCTAGCATTGCACAATGAGCAGTTCTTC
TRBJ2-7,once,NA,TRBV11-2,CASSFGRGLEPSYEQYF,TGTGCCAGCAGCTTTGGCAGGGGACTGGAACCCTCCTACGAGCAGTACTTC
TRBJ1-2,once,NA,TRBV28,CASSNRPTFYGYTF,TGTGCCAGCAGCAACCGACCCACCTTCTATGGCTACACCTTC
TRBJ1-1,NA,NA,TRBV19,CASSRVHTEAFF,TGTGCCAGTAGTCGGGTCCACACTGAAGCTTTCTTT
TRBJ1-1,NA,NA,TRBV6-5,CASSPAGGHGAFF,TGTGCCAGCAGTCCCGCTGGGGGACACGGAGCTTTCTTT